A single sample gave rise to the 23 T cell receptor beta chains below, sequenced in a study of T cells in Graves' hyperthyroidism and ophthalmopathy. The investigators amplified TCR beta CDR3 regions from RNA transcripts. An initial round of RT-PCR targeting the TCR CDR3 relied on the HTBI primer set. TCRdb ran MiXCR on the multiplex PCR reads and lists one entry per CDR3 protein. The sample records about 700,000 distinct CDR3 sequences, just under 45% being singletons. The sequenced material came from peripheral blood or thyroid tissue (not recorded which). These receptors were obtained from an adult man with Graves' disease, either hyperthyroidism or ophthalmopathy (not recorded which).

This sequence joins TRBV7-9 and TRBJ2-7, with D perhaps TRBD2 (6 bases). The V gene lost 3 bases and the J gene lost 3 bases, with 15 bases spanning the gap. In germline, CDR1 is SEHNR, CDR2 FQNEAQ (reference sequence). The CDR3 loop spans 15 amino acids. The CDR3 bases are TGTGCCAGCAGCTTCGGGACTTCCGGGGACTACGAGCAGTACTTC. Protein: CASSFGTSGDYEQYF.

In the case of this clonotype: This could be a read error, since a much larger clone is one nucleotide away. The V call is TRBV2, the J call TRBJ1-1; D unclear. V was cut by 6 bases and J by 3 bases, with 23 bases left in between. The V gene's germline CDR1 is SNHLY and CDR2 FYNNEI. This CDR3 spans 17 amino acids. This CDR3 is CASSFGWDSAADTEAFF. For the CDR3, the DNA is TGTGCCAGCAGCTTTGGTTGGGATTCGGCAGCGGACACTGAAGCTTTCTTT.

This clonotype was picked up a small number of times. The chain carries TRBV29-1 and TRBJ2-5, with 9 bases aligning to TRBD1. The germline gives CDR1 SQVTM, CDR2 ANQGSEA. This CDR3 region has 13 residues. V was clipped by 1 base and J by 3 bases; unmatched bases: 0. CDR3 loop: CSVEGTGEETQYF. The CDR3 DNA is TGCAGCGTTGAAGGGACAGGGGAAGAGACCCAGTACTTC.

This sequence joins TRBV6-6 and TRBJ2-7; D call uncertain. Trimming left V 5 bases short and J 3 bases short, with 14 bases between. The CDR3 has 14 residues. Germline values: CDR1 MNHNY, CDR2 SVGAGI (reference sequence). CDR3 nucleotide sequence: TGTGCCAGCAGTGAAGAGGTACACAGCTACGAGCAGTACTTC. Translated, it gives CASSEEVHSYEQYF.

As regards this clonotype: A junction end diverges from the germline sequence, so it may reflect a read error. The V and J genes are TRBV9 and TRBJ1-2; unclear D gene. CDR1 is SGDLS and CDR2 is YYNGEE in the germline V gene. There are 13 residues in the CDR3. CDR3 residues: CASSQDLGFGYIF. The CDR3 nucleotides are TGTGCCAGCAGCCAAGATTTGGGCTTTGGCTACATCTTC.

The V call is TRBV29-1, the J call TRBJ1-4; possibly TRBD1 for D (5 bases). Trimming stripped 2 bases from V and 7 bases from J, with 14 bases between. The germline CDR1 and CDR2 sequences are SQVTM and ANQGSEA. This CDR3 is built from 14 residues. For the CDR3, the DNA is TGCAGCGTTGAATATGGGGCAGGGACTGAAAAACTGTTTTTT. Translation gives CSVEYGAGTEKLFF. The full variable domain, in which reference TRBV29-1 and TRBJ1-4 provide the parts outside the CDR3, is SAVISQKPSRDICQRGTSLTIQCQVDSQVTMMFWYRQQPGQSLTLIATANQGSEATYESGFVIDKFPISRPNLTFSTLTVSNMSPEDSSIYLCSVEYGAGTEKLFFGSGTQLSVL.

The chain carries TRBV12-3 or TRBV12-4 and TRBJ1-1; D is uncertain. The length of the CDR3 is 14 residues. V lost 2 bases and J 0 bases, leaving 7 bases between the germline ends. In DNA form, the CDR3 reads TGTGCCAGCAGTTTACATCGAATGAACACTGAAGCTTTCTTT. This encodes CASSLHRMNTEAFF.

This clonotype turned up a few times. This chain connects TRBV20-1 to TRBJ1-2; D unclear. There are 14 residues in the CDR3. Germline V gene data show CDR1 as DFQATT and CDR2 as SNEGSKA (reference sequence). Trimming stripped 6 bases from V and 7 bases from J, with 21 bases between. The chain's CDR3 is CSARVLGSTFGYTF. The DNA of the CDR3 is TGCAGTGCCCGCGTTTTAGGATCTACTTTTGGCTACACCTTC.

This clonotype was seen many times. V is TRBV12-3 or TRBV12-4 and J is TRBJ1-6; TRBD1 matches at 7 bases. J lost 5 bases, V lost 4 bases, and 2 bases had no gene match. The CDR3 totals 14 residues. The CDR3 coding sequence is TGTGCCAGCAGTTCGACAGGGAATAATTCACCCCTCCACTTT. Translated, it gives CASSSTGNNSPLHF.

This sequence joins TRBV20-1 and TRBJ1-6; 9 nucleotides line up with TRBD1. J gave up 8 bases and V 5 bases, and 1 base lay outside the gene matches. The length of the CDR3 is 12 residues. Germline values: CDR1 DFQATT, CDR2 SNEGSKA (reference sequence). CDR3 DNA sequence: TGCAGTGCTTGGGACAGGGATTCACCCCTCCACTTT. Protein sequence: CSAWDRDSPLHF.

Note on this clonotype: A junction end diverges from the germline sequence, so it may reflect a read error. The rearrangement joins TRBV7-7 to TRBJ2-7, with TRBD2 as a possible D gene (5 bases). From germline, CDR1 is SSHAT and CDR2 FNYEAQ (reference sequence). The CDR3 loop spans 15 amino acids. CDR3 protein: CASSAREWGSYEQYF. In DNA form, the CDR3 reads TGTGCTAGCAGTGCGAGGGAATGGGGCTCCTACGAGCAGTACTTC.

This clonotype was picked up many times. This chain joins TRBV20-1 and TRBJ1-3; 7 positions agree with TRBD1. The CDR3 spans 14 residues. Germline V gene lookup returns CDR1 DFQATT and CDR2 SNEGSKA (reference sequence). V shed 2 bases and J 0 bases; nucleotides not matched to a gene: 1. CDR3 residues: CSARYRGSGNTIYF. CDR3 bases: TGCAGTGCTAGATACAGGGGCTCTGGAAACACCATATATTTT.

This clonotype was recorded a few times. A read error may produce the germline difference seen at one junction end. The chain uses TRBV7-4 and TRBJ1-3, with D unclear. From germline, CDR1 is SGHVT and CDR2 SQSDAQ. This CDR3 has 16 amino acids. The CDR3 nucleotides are TGCGCCAGCAGCCAAGTGAGTGCTGGGCCCGGAAACACCATATATTTT. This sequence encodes CASSQVSAGPGNTIYF.

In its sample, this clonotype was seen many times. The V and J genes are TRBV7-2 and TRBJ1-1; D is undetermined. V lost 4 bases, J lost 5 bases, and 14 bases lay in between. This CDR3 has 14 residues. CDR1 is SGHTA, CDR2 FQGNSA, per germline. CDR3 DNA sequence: TGTGCCAGCAGCTATAGCGCGGGAGGAACTGAAGCTTTCTTT. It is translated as CASSYSAGGTEAFF.

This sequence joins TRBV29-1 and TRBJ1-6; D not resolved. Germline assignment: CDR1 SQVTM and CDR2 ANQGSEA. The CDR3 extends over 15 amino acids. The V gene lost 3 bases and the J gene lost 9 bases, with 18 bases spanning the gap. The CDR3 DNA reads TGCAGCGTTGAGGCCCGCGGGAGGGCGCTTTCACCCCTCCACTTT. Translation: CSVEARGRALSPLHF.

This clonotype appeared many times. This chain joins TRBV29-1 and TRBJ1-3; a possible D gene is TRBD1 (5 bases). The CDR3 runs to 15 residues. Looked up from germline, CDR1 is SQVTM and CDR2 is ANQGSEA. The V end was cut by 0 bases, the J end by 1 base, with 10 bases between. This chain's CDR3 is CSVEDLQGSGNTIYF. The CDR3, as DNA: TGCAGCGTTGAAGATCTTCAGGGATCTGGAAACACCATATATTTT.

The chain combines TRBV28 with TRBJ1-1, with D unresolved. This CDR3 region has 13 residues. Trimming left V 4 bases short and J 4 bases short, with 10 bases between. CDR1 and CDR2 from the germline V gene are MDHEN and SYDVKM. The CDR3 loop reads CASSSPEGTEAFF. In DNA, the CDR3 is TGTGCCAGCAGTTCACCCGAGGGCACTGAAGCTTTCTTT.

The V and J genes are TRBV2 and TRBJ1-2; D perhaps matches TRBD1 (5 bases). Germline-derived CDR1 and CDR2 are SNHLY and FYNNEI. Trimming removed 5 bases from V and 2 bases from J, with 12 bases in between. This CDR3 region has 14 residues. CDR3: CASSKGRANYGYTF. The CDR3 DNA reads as TGTGCCAGCAGTAAGGGCAGGGCAAACTATGGCTACACCTTC.

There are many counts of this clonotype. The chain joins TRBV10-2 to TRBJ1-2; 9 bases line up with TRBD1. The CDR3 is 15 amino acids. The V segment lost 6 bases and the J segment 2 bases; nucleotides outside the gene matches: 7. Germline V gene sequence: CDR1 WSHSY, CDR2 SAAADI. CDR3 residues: CASSIDGQGNYGYTF. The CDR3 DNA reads TGCGCCAGCAGCATCGACGGACAGGGGAACTATGGCTACACCTTC.

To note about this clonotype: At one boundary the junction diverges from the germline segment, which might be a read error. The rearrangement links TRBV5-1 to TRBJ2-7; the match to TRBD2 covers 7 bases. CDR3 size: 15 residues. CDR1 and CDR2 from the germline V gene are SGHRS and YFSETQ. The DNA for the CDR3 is TGTGCCAGCAGCTTGCAGTTGGCTAGCGGCTACGAGCAGTACTTC. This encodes CASSLQLASGYEQYF.

The CDR3: CASSLFGGTIYF. The CDR3 nucleotides are TGTGCCAGCAGTTTATTCGGGGGCACCATATATTTT. This chain links TRBV12-3 or TRBV12-4 with TRBJ1-3; D might be TRBD1 (5 bases). CDR3 length equals 12 residues. V lost 2 bases and J 9 bases, leaving 8 bases between the germline ends.

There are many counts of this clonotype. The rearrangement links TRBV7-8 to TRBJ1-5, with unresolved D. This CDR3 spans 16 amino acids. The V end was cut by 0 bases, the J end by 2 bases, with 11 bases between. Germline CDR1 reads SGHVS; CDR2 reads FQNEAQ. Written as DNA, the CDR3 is TGTGCCAGCAGCTTAGCGCACAGTTTCCGCAATCAGCCCCAGCATTTT. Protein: CASSLAHSFRNQPQHF.

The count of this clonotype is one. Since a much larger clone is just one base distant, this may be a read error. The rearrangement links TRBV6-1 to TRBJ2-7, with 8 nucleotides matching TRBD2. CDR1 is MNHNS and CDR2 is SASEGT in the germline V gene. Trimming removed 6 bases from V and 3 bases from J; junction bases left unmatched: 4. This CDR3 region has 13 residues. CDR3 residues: CASSSGGYYEQYF. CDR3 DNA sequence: TGTGCCAGCAGCAGCGGGGGCTACTACGAGCAGTACTTC.